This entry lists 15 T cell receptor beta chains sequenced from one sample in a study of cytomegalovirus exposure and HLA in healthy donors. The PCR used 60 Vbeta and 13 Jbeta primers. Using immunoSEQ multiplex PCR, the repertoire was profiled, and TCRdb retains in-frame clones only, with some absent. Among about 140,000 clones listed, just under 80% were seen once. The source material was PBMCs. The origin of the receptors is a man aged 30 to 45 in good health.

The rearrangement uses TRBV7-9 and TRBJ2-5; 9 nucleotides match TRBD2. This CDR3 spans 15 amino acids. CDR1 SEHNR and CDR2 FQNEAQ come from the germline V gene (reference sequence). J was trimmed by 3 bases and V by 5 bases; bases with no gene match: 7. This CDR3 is CASSGWRLAEETQYF. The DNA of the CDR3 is TGTGCCAGCAGCGGCTGGAGACTAGCGGAAGAGACCCAGTACTTC. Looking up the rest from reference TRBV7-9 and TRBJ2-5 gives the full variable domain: DTGVSQNPRHKITKRGQNVTFRCDPISEHNRLYWYRQTLGQGPEFLTYFQNEAQLEKSRLLSDRFSAERPKGSFSTLEIQRTEQGDSAMYLCASSGWRLAEETQYFGPGTRLLVL.

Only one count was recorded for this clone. Here the CDR3 DNA reads TGTGCCAGCAGTGAATGGACTAGCGGGAAGGAGACCCAGTACTTC. Encoded protein: CASSEWTSGKETQYF. This chain uses TRBV2 with TRBJ2-5, with 12 bases identical to TRBD2. Trimming cost V 2 bases and J 5 bases; bases outside gene matches: 3. This CDR3 has 15 amino acids. The germline V gene encodes CDR1 SNHLY and CDR2 FYNNEI.

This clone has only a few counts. This CDR3 reads CATSRTGGWETQYF. The DNA for the CDR3 is TGTGCCACCAGCAGGACAGGGGGCTGGGAGACCCAGTACTTC. This chain connects TRBV15 to TRBJ2-5, with TRBD1 matching 10 bases. After removal of 3 bases from V and 5 bases from J, the junction contained 3 bases not matched to a gene. Germline CDR1 reads LNHNV; CDR2 reads YYDKDF (reference sequence). This CDR3 is 14 amino acids long.

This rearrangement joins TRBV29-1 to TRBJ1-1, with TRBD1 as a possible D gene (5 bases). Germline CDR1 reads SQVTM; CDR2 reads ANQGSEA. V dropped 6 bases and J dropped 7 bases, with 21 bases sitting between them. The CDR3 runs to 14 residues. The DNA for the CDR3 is TGCAGCGTGGGGGTGGGGGGTTTGGGATATGAAGCTTTCTTT. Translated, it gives CSVGVGGLGYEAFF. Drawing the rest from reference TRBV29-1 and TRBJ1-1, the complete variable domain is SAVISQKPSRDICQRGTSLTIQCQVDSQVTMMFWYRQQPGQSLTLIATANQGSEATYESGFVIDKFPISRPNLTFSTLTVSNMSPEDSSIYLCSVGVGGLGYEAFFGQGTRLTVV.

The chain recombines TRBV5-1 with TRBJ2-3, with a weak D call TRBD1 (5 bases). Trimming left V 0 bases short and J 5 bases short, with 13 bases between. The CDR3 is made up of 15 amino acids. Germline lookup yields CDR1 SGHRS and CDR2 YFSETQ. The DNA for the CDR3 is TGCGCCAGCAGCTTGGAGGGGTCCCCAGGAGATACGCAGTATTTT. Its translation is CASSLEGSPGDTQYF.

CDR3: CAASSRTSYNEQFF. The CDR3 DNA sequence: TGTGCCGCATCTAGCAGGACCTCCTACAATGAGCAGTTCTTC. V gene TRBV30 combines with J gene TRBJ2-1; tentative D call: TRBD2 (5 bases). CDR3 length: 14 amino acids. Looked up from germline, CDR1 is GTSNPN and CDR2 is SVGIG (reference sequence). Trimming removed 8 bases at V and 0 bases at J, with 14 bases between.

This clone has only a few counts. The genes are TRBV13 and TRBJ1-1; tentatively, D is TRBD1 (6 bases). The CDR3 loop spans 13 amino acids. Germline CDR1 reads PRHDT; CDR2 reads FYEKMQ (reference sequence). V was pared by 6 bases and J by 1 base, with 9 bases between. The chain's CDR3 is CASRIQGNTEAFF. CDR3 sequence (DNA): TGTGCCAGCAGAATACAGGGGAACACTGAAGCTTTCTTT.

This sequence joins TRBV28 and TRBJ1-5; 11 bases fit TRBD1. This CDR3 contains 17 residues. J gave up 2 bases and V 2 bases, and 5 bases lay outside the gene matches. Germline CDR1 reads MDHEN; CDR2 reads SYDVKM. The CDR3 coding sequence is TGTGCCAGCAGTTTAGGGACAGGGGGAGGGGGCAATCAGCCCCAGCATTTT. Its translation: CASSLGTGGGGNQPQHF.

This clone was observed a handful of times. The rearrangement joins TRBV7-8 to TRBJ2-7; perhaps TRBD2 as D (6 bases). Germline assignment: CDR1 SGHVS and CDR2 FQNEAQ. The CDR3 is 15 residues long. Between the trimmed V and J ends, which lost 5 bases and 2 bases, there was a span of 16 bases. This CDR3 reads CASSPDGGSAYEQYF. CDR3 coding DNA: TGTGCCAGCAGCCCAGACGGAGGGTCCGCCTACGAGCAGTACTTC. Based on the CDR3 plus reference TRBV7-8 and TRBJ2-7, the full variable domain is GAGVSQSPRYKVAKRGQDVALRCDPISGHVSLFWYQQALGQGPEFLTYFQNEAQLDKSGLPSDRFFAERPEGSVSTLKIQRTQQEDSAVYLCASSPDGGSAYEQYFGPGTRLTVT.

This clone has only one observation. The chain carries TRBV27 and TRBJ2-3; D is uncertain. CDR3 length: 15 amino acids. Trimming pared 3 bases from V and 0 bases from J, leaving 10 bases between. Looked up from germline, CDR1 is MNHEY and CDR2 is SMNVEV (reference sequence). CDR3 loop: CASSFTTASTDTQYF. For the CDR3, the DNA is TGTGCCAGCAGTTTTACGACTGCTAGCACAGATACGCAGTATTTT.

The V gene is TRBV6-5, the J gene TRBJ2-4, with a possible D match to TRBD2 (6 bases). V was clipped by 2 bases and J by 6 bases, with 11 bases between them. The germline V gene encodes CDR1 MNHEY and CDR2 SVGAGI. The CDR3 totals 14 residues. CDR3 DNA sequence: TGTGCCAGCAGTTACAGGGGAGGAGGAAACATTCAGTACTTC. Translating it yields CASSYRGGGNIQYF.

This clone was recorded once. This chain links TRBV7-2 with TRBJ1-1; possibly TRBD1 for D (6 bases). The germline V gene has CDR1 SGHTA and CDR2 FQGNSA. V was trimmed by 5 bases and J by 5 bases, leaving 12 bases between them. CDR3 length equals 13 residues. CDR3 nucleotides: TGTGCCAGCAGCCAACAGGGAGGGACTGAAGCTTTCTTT. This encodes CASSQQGGTEAFF. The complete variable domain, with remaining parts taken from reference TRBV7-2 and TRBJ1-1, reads GAGVSQSPSNKVTEKGKDVELRCDPISGHTALYWYRQSLGQGLEFLIYFQGNSAPDKSGLPSDRFSAERTGGSVSTLTIQRTQQEDSAVYLCASSQQGGTEAFFGQGTRLTVV.

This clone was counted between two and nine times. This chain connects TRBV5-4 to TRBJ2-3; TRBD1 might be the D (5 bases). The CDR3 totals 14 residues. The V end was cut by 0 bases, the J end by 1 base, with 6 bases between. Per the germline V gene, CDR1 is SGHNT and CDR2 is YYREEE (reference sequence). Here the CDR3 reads CASSLVQGTDTQYF. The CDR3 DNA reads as TGTGCCAGCAGCTTGGTACAGGGCACAGATACGCAGTATTTT.

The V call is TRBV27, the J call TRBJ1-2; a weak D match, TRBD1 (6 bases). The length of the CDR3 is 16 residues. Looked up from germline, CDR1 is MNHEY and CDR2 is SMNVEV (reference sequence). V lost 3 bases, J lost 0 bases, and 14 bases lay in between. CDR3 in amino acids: CASSFGQGRANYGYTF. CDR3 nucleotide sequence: TGTGCCAGCAGTTTTGGGCAGGGGAGAGCTAACTATGGCTACACCTTC.

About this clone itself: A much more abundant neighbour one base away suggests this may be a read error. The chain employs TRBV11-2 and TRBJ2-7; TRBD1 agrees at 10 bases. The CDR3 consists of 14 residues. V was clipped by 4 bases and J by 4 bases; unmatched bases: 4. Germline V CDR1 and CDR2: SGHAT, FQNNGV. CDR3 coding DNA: TGTGCCAGCAGCTCCACGGGACAGGGGTACGAGCAGTACTTC. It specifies CASSSTGQGYEQYF.